These T cell receptor beta chains were read from a single sample in a study of blood T cell repertoires in COVID-19. Using immunoSEQ multiplex PCR, the repertoire was profiled, and TCRdb retains in-frame clones only, with some absent. The data show about 100,000 clones, with about 89% seen just once and roughly 17% held by the top ten. Sequencing was done on a sample of peripheral blood. Receptors were obtained from a man aged 50 to 59 with acute or convalescent COVID-19. Each CDR3 is given with its conserved first and last residue. A D gene is named only where the DNA matches it firmly. Size tells how often a clone was seen (once, few, many) or the class of an expanded clone, and some rows leave it out.

V: TRBV25-1
J: TRBJ2-3
D: TRBD1
size: NA
DNA: TGTGCCAGCAGTGATTTGGGGACAGGCACAGATACGCAGTATTTT
CDR3: CASSDLGTGTDTQYF

V: TRBV7-9
J: TRBJ2-2
D: NA
size: NA
DNA: TGTGCCAGCAGCTTAGCGATGCAGGGGTCCGGGGAGCTGTTTTTT
CDR3: CASSLAMQGSGELFF

V: TRBV11-3
J: TRBJ2-1
D: TRBD1
size: NA
DNA: TGTGCCAGCAGCACCGGGGGGACAGGGGACAATGAGCAGTTCTTC
CDR3: CASSTGGTGDNEQFF

V: TRBV25-1
J: TRBJ1-3
D: TRBD1
size: NA
DNA: TGTGCCAGCAGTGCGTTACAGGGGAGGAACTCTGGAAACACCATATATTTT
CDR3: CASSALQGRNSGNTIYF

V: TRBV14
J: TRBJ1-3
D: NA
size: NA
DNA: TGTGCCAGCAGCCAATTAGCGGTCTCGGGAAACACCATATATTTT
CDR3: CASSQLAVSGNTIYF

V: TRBV27
J: TRBJ2-2
D: TRBD1
size: NA
DNA: TGTGCCAGCAGGCGACAGGGGGCGGTCGCCGGGGAGCTGTTTTTT
CDR3: CASRRQGAVAGELFF

V: TRBV19
J: TRBJ1-2
D: NA
size: NA
DNA: TGTGCCAGTAGTTTTTTGGGAAGAGGGGGCTACACCTTC
CDR3: CASSFLGRGGYTF

V: TRBV7-9
J: TRBJ1-6
D: NA
size: NA
DNA: TGTGCCAGCAGCTTGGCGGGGGGTCCCAACTCACCCCTCCACTTT
CDR3: CASSLAGGPNSPLHF

V: TRBV7-9
J: TRBJ1-6
D: TRBD1
size: NA
DNA: TGTGCCAGCAGCCCGGCCGGACAGGCAAATTCACCCCTCCACTTT
CDR3: CASSPAGQANSPLHF

V: TRBV10-3
J: TRBJ1-5
D: TRBD1
size: NA
DNA: TGTGCCATCAGCTCACAGGGGGGAAATCAGCCCCAGCATTTT
CDR3: CAISSQGGNQPQHF

V: TRBV5-1
J: TRBJ2-7
D: NA
size: NA
DNA: TGCGCCAGCAGCCAGGACCCGGGAACATACGAGCAGTACTTC
CDR3: CASSQDPGTYEQYF

V: TRBV7-9
J: TRBJ2-1
D: NA
size: few
DNA: TGTGCCAGCAGCCCCGTGGGAGCAGAGCAGTTCTTC
CDR3: CASSPVGAEQFF

V: TRBV28
J: TRBJ1-1
D: NA
size: NA
DNA: TGTGCCAGCAGTTCCAGAATGAACACTGAAGCTTTCTTT
CDR3: CASSSRMNTEAFF

V: TRBV7-6
J: TRBJ1-5
D: TRBD1
size: NA
DNA: TGTGCCAGCAGCTTAGGTCCGGCAGGGGGACAGCCCCAGCATTTT
CDR3: CASSLGPAGGQPQHF

V: TRBV27
J: TRBJ1-5
D: TRBD1
size: few
DNA: TGTGCCAGCAGTCCCGGGACAGGCAATCAGCCCCAGCATTTT
CDR3: CASSPGTGNQPQHF

V: TRBV19
J: TRBJ1-5
D: NA
size: NA
DNA: TGTGCCAGTAGTATAGGGCCCCTCAATCAGCCCCAGCATTTT
CDR3: CASSIGPLNQPQHF

V: TRBV7-7
J: TRBJ2-3
D: NA
size: NA
DNA: TGTGCCAGCAGCTTATCTCAGGGCGATACGCAGTATTTT
CDR3: CASSLSQGDTQYF

V: TRBV11-1
J: TRBJ2-1
D: TRBD2
size: once
DNA: TGTGCCAGCAGCTTAGCCCCTAGCGGGGGGCTCTATGAGCAGTTCTTC
CDR3: CASSLAPSGGLYEQFF

V: TRBV7-8
J: TRBJ1-1
D: NA
size: few
DNA: TGTGCCAGCAGCCAAGGAGCAGTGGGGGGGGCGTTCGACACTGAAGCTTTCTTT
CDR3: CASSQGAVGGAFDTEAFF

V: TRBV10-3
J: TRBJ1-5
D: NA
size: NA
DNA: TGTGCCATCAGTGAGTCGAGGCTCCTCCCGGGCAATCAGCCCCAGCATTTT
CDR3: CAISESRLLPGNQPQHF

V: TRBV28
J: TRBJ1-4
D: TRBD1
size: NA
DNA: TGTGCCAGCAGTCCCGGACAGGGGGCAATCAATGAAAAACTGTTTTTT
CDR3: CASSPGQGAINEKLFF

V: TRBV6-5
J: TRBJ1-6
D: NA
size: NA
DNA: TGTGCCAGCAGTTACTCTGGGGCAGGCTCACCCCTCCACTTT
CDR3: CASSYSGAGSPLHF

V: TRBV7-6
J: TRBJ2-1
D: NA
size: NA
DNA: TGTGCCAGCAGCTCGACGGAAGGCAGGGGCGGATACAATGAGCAGTTCTTC
CDR3: CASSSTEGRGGYNEQFF

V: TRBV6-2/TRBV6-3
J: TRBJ2-7
D: NA
size: NA
DNA: TGTGCCAGCAGTTACTGGGAGGTTGGTAGCGAGCAGTACTTC
CDR3: CASSYWEVGSEQYF

V: TRBV9
J: TRBJ2-5
D: NA
size: NA
DNA: TGTGCCAGCAGCACGGGACATCTGGGCCAAGAGACCCAGTACTTC
CDR3: CASSTGHLGQETQYF

V: TRBV7-6
J: TRBJ2-7
D: TRBD1
size: once
DNA: TGTGCCAGCAGCCCCGGACAGGGACCCTACGAGCAGTACTTC
CDR3: CASSPGQGPYEQYF

V: TRBV5-1
J: TRBJ1-1
D: NA
size: NA
DNA: TGCGCCAGCAGCTTGGCGGGGGACACTGAAGCTTTCTTT
CDR3: CASSLAGDTEAFF

V: TRBV28
J: TRBJ1-4
D: TRBD1
size: NA
DNA: TGTGCCAGCAGTCCCAGGGGGCTGGGTAGTGCTAATGAAAAACTGTTTTTT
CDR3: CASSPRGLGSANEKLFF

V: TRBV9
J: TRBJ2-7
D: NA
size: NA
DNA: TGTGCCAGCAGCGTAGGGGCAGGGAAGAACGAGCAGTACTTC
CDR3: CASSVGAGKNEQYF

V: TRBV5-6
J: TRBJ1-2
D: TRBD1
size: once
DNA: TGTGCCAGCAGCCAGGTCACAGGGGGTGGCTACACCTTC
CDR3: CASSQVTGGGYTF

V: TRBV5-5
J: TRBJ2-7
D: NA
size: NA
DNA: TGTGCCAGCAGCTTACTCATGGCTAGCCACGAGCAGTACTTC
CDR3: CASSLLMASHEQYF

V: TRBV7-8
J: TRBJ1-5
D: NA
size: NA
DNA: TGTGCCAGCAGCTTCGCCCAGGGTAGGGGCAATCAGCCCCAGCATTTT
CDR3: CASSFAQGRGNQPQHF

V: TRBV5-6
J: TRBJ2-4
D: NA
size: once
DNA: TGTGCCAGCAGCTTTCAGGGGAAAAACATTCAGTACTTC
CDR3: CASSFQGKNIQYF

V: TRBV6-6
J: TRBJ2-1
D: TRBD2
size: once
DNA: TGTGCCAGCACCCAACCGCGGGAGAACAATGAGCAGTTCTTC
CDR3: CASTQPRENNEQFF

V: TRBV6-1
J: TRBJ1-1
D: NA
size: NA
DNA: TGTGCCAGCAGTGAAGCGTGGCCCAGGCAGGGAGCTTTCTTT
CDR3: CASSEAWPRQGAFF

V: TRBV12-3/TRBV12-4
J: TRBJ1-2
D: TRBD1
size: NA
DNA: TGTGCCAGCAGCAGGGACAGGCTCTATGGCTACACCTTC
CDR3: CASSRDRLYGYTF

V: TRBV18
J: TRBJ1-5
D: TRBD1
size: NA
DNA: TGTGCCAGCTCGCCGACAGGGGCCCGGAGGAATCAGCCCCAGCATTTT
CDR3: CASSPTGARRNQPQHF

V: TRBV11-3
J: TRBJ1-3
D: TRBD1
size: NA
DNA: TGTGCCAGCAGCCCGCGTCCGGGACAGGGAGCCGGAAACACCATATATTTT
CDR3: CASSPRPGQGAGNTIYF

V: TRBV19
J: TRBJ1-1
D: NA
size: NA
DNA: TGTGCCAGTAGTAGCCAGTTGAACACTGAAGCTTTCTTT
CDR3: CASSSQLNTEAFF

V: TRBV15
J: TRBJ2-5
D: TRBD1
size: NA
DNA: TGTGCCACCAGCAGAGGGGACAGCAAAGAGACCCAGTACTTC
CDR3: CATSRGDSKETQYF

V: TRBV24-1
J: TRBJ2-1
D: TRBD2
size: NA
DNA: TGTGCCACCAGTGACCCTCATACTAGCGGGGGGTCCTACAATGAGCAGTTCTTC
CDR3: CATSDPHTSGGSYNEQFF

V: TRBV10-3
J: TRBJ1-2
D: NA
size: NA
DNA: TGTGCCATCAGGGACGGACTTTTTAACTATGGCTACACCTTC
CDR3: CAIRDGLFNYGYTF

V: TRBV5-1
J: TRBJ2-1
D: TRBD2
size: NA
DNA: TGCGCCAGCAGCACCCAGACTAGCGGGGGTGAGCAGTTCTTC
CDR3: CASSTQTSGGEQFF

V: TRBV27
J: TRBJ2-5
D: TRBD2
size: NA
DNA: TGTGCCAGCAGTTTAGCTGGCGGGGGGGCCTGGGAGACCCAGTACTTC
CDR3: CASSLAGGGAWETQYF

V: TRBV6-2/TRBV6-3
J: TRBJ1-2
D: NA
size: NA
DNA: TGTGCCAGCAGTGGAGCAGGGGTTAGAGGCTACACCTTC
CDR3: CASSGAGVRGYTF

V: TRBV19
J: TRBJ1-2
D: NA
size: NA
DNA: TGTGCCAGTACCGATACAGGAGATTATGGCTACACCTTC
CDR3: CASTDTGDYGYTF